A single sample gave rise to the 2 T cell receptor beta chains below, sequenced in a study of T cell repertoires in cytomegalovirus infection. These receptors have no known antigen. TCRdb called the reads again in MiXCR, with one record for every CDR3 protein. This sample has tens of thousands of distinct CDR3 sequences, with more than 20% found just once. The sequences come from CD8+ T cells from cultured PBMCs, collected from culture after CMV antigen stimulation. The receptors derive from a human donor in good health (CMV status not recorded). Some clones in this sample may be carry-over from other donors' samples.

This clonotype was counted only a few times. The CDR3 spells CAWSVVTEAFF. CDR3 bases: TGTGCCTGGAGTGTTGTCACTGAAGCTTTCTTT. J is TRBJ1-1 and V is TRBV30; no definite D call. V was shortened by 0 bases and J by 4 bases, with 3 bases between the two germline ends. This CDR3 is 11 amino acids long. Germline V gene data show CDR1 as GTSNPN and CDR2 as SVGIG (reference sequence).

The sample holds many counts of this clonotype. CDR3 in amino acids: CASSLGAGGTYEQYF. The CDR3 DNA is TGTGCCAGCAGCTTAGGAGCGGGAGGTACCTACGAGCAGTACTTC. V is TRBV7-8 and J is TRBJ2-7; 9 nucleotides align to TRBD2. Germline V gene lookup returns CDR1 SGHVS and CDR2 FQNEAQ. The CDR3 runs to 15 residues. V was pared by 1 base and J by 2 bases, with 3 bases of the junction left unmatched.